Sequencing of this TCR beta chain was carried out in a study of blood T cell repertoires in COVID-19. The wider study: Italy, Spain and the United States were the sources of the convalescent and acute COVID-19 samples. T cells, B-cell-depleted T cells, or PBMCs supplied cDNA or gDNA.

The V end was cut by 4 bases, the J end by 7 bases, with 7 bases between. Germline CDR1 and CDR2: MNHEY and SVGEGT. The CDR3 contains 12 residues. Per the authors' pipeline: Amplification of reference gene primers provided the estimated nucleated cell counts. Method: immunoSEQ multiplex PCR; TCRdb's copy keeps in-frame clones and lacks some. V and J calls and clone size are copied from that table; D and trimming were computed from the DNA. The table shows 120,000 or so clones, with about four fifths occurring only once. The chain joins TRBV6-2 or TRBV6-3 to TRBJ1-4; D is possibly TRBD1 (5 bases). Sequenced: peripheral blood. The clonotype was recovered from a man at least 80 years old with active or convalescent COVID-19. CDR3 protein: CASSSQGEKLFF. The CDR3 DNA reads TGTGCCAGCAGTTCCCAGGGTGAAAAACTGTTTTTT.